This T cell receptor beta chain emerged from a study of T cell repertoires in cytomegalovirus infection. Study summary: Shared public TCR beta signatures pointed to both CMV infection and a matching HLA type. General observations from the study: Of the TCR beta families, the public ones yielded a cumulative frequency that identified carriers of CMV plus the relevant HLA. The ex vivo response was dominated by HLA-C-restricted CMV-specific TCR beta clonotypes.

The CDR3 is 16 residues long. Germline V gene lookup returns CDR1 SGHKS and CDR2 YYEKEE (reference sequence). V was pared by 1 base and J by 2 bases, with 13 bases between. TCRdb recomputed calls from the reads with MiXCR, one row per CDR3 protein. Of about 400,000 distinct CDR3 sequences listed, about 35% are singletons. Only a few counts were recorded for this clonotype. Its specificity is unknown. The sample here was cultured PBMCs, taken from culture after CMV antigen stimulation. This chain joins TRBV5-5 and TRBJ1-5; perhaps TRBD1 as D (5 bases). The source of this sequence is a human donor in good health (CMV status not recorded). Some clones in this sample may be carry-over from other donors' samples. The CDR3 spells CASSLNSGAGNQPQHF. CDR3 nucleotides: TGTGCCAGCAGCTTGAACAGTGGGGCTGGCAATCAGCCCCAGCATTTT.